The rows below give T cell receptor beta chains drawn from one sample of a study of T-cell memory formation after mild COVID-19. TCRdb recomputed calls from the 5' RACE reads with MiXCR, one row per CDR3 protein. The repertoire consists of roughly 170,000 distinct CDR3 sequences, with less than 20% occurring once and the leading ten covering 3% to 4.5%. Sequenced: PBMCs or a T cell subset sorted from them (not recorded which). Receptors were obtained from a man younger than 30 who had mild COVID-19 (a few samples of this study predate the infection). Cell type and time point are not known. Each CDR3 is given with its conserved first and last residue. The D gene is left open where the match is weak. Not every row has a clone size; where given, it reads once, few, many or a size class.

clone size	V gene	D gene	J gene	CDR3 DNA	CDR3 protein
NA	TRBV7-9	NA	TRBJ1-1	TGTGCCAGCAGCGGGAATTCAGGGGTAGCTTTCTTT	CASSGNSGVAFF
NA	TRBV20-1	NA	TRBJ1-2	TGCAGCGCGGGGCAGCCTTACTATGGCTACACCTTC	CSAGQPYYGYTF
NA	TRBV20-1	NA	TRBJ2-7	TGCAGTGCCCAGAAGGGAGGTTACGAGCAGTACTTC	CSAQKGGYEQYF
NA	TRBV6-5	TRBD1	TRBJ1-4	TGTGCCAGCAGTCCGCCGGGACAGGGGACTGAAAAACTGTTTTTT	CASSPPGQGTEKLFF
few	TRBV24-1	NA	TRBJ1-1	TGTGCCACCAGTGATTTGGGGGACCCGAGAATCTACACTGAAGCTTTCTTT	CATSDLGDPRIYTEAFF
NA	TRBV9	TRBD1	TRBJ2-3	TGTGCCAGCAGCCTTAGGGACAGGGCTAGCACAGATACGCAGTATTTT	CASSLRDRASTDTQYF
few	TRBV5-1	NA	TRBJ1-1	TGCGCCAGCAGCTTGGAGGGGGGCCCCACTGAAGCTTTCTTT	CASSLEGGPTEAFF
NA	TRBV11-2	NA	TRBJ2-2	TGTGCCAGCAGCTTAATCCGGGGGCCCGGGGAGCTGTTTTTT	CASSLIRGPGELFF
many	TRBV24-1	TRBD2	TRBJ2-1	TGTGCCACCAGTGACCGCGGGGGGAGCTCCTACAATGAGCAGTTCTTC	CATSDRGGSSYNEQFF
NA	TRBV9	TRBD1	TRBJ1-6	TGTGCCAGCAGCACAGGGGGCAATTCACCCCTCCACTTT	CASSTGGNSPLHF
few	TRBV5-1	NA	TRBJ1-1	TGCGCCAGCAGCTTGATGTGGGTAGGGAACACTGAAGCTTTCTTT	CASSLMWVGNTEAFF
few	TRBV4-3	NA	TRBJ1-6	TGCGCCAGCAGCCAAGATCCGGCGGGGGGGGACCCCCTCCACTTT	CASSQDPAGGDPLHF
NA	TRBV7-2	NA	TRBJ2-1	TGTGCCAGCAGCGGTCGACAGTACAATGAGCAGTTCTTC	CASSGRQYNEQFF
few	TRBV7-3	TRBD1	TRBJ1-6	TGTGCCAGCAGCACCGGGACAGAAAATTCACCCCTCCACTTT	CASSTGTENSPLHF
NA	TRBV9	NA	TRBJ2-3	TGTGCCAGCAGCGTAAGGAGCCGAACAGATACGCAGTATTTT	CASSVRSRTDTQYF
NA	TRBV5-1	NA	TRBJ2-7	TGCGCCAGCAGCGAAGAAGCACAGACCTACGAGCAGTACTTC	CASSEEAQTYEQYF
few	TRBV9	TRBD2	TRBJ2-1	TGTGCCAGCAGCCCCGAGGGTCTAGCGGGACTACTCAGCTCCTACAATGAGCAGTTCTTC	CASSPEGLAGLLSSYNEQFF
NA	TRBV5-1	NA	TRBJ2-7	TGCGCCAGCAGCCGATTCGGGGGGCGCGACGAGCAGTACTTC	CASSRFGGRDEQYF
NA	TRBV4-3	TRBD2	TRBJ2-3	TGCGCCAGCAGCCAAGTTTTACCAGCGGGGGGAGGGGATACGCAGTATTTT	CASSQVLPAGGGDTQYF
NA	TRBV6-5	NA	TRBJ1-2	TGTGCCAGCAGCGGACCTGCCGGGTATGGCTACACCTTC	CASSGPAGYGYTF
many	TRBV7-2	NA	TRBJ2-7	TGTGCCAGCAGCTATAGGCCCCGGGGTTACGAGCAGTACTTC	CASSYRPRGYEQYF
NA	TRBV4-3	TRBD1	TRBJ1-2	TGCGCCAGCAGCCAAGATCTGGGCAGGGGGATAGGTGGCTACACCTTC	CASSQDLGRGIGGYTF